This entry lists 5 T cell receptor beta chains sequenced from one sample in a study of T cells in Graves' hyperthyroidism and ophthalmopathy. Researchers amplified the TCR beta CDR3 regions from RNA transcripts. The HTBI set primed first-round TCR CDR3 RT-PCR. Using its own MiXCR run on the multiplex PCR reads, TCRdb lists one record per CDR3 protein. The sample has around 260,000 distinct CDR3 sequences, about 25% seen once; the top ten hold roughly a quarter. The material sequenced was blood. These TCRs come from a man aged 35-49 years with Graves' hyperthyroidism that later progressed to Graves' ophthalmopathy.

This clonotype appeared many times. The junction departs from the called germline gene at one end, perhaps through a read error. In DNA, the CDR3 is TGTGCCAGCAGTTTATTATGGGACAGGCCTCCTTTTGACTATGGCTACACTTTC. The encoded protein is CASSLLWDRPPFDYGYTF. The chain combines TRBV12-3 or TRBV12-4 with TRBJ1-2, with 8 bases aligning to TRBD1. This CDR3 spans 18 amino acids.

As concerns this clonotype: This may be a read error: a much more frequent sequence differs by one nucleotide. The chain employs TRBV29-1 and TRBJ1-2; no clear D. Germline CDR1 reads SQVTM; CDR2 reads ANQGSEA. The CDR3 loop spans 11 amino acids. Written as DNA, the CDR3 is TGCGGCGTTCCGTGGGACTATGGCTACACCTTC. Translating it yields CGVPWDYGYTF.

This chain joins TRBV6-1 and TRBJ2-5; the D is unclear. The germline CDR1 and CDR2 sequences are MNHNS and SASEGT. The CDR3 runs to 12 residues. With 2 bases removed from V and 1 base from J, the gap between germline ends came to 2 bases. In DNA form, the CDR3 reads TGTGCCAGCAGTGAAACCCAAGAGACCCAGTACTTC. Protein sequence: CASSETQETQYF.

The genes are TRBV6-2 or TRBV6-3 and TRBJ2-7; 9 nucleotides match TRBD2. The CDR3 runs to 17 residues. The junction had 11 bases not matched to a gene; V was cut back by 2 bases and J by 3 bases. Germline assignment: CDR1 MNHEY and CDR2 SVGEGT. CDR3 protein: CASSYGSAGGSGYEQYF. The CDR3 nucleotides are TGTGCCAGCAGTTACGGTTCAGCGGGAGGCTCGGGCTACGAGCAGTACTTC.

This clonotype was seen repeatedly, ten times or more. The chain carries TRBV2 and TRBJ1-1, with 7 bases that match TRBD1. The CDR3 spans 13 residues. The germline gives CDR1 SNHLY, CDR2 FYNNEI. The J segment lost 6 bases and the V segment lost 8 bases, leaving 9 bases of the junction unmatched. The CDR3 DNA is TGTGCCAGCGCCGAGGGGGCGAGGGCTGAAGCTTTCTTT. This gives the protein CASAEGARAEAFF.